In this sample, the clone carrying this T cell receptor beta chain turned up a few times. Profiled with immunoSEQ multiplex PCR; TCRdb holds only in-frame clones, not every one. The table records roughly 50,000 clones, roughly 84% of them present only once. The record originates from a study of OX40 agonist ivuxolimab in advanced cancers. This CDR3 comprises 14 residues. V lost 3 bases, J lost 4 bases, and 7 bases lay in between. CDR1 and CDR2 from the germline V gene are SNHLY and FYNNEI. This rearrangement joins TRBV2 to TRBJ1-6, with D unclear. The sequence was obtained from an adult with an advanced solid tumor such as melanoma, head and neck, liver or kidney cancer. Sequences were derived from CD4+ or CD8+ T cells sorted from blood, sampled in a trial of the OX40 agonist ivuxolimab. CDR3 bases: TGTGCCAGCAGTGATGGAGGGTATAATTCACCCCTCCACTTT. Translating gives CASSDGGYNSPLHF.